These 18 T cell receptor beta chains originate from one sample sequenced in a study of cytomegalovirus exposure and HLA in healthy donors. 13 Jbeta primers and 60 Vbeta primers were used for the PCR. Some clones are missing from TCRdb's copy, which holds only in-frame ones; the method was immunoSEQ multiplex PCR. This table holds around 37,000 clones, 70% to 85% found once. Sample: PBMCs. The receptors were gathered from a young man in good health and CMV-seronegative.

DNA of the CDR3: TGTGCAAGTCGCTTCCCTGGTGGACAGGCGCTATATGGCTACCCCTTC. This sequence encodes CASRFPGGQALYGYPF. The gene calls are TRBV12-2 and TRBJ1-2; the table gives TRBD1 as D, unverified against the DNA. TRBV12-2 is classified as a pseudogene. The CDR3 has 16 residues.

CDR3: CASSQASAVRGEQYF. The CDR3 DNA reads as TGCGCCAGCAGCCAAGCTTCCGCTGTTCGGGGCGAGCAGTACTTC. The gene calls are TRBV4-1 and TRBJ2-7, with D possibly matching TRBD2 (5 bases). Trimming took off 1 base at V and 6 bases at J, with 16 bases between the two ends. CDR3 length equals 15 residues. CDR1 and CDR2 from the germline V gene are MGHRA and YSYEKL.

The V call is TRBV15, the J call TRBJ2-5; TRBD2 matches at 8 bases. Germline V gene lookup returns CDR1 LNHNV and CDR2 YYDKDF (reference sequence). The junction had 13 bases not matched to a gene; V was cut back by 8 bases and J by 5 bases. The CDR3 covers 15 residues. This chain's CDR3 is CATSERRGGRETQYF. The CDR3 nucleotides read TGTGCCACCTCTGAGCGCCGGGGGGGCCGGGAGACCCAGTACTTC.

This chain joins TRBV7-8 and TRBJ2-1; tentative D call: TRBD1 (6 bases). The CDR3 contains 13 residues. Per germline, CDR1 SGHVS and CDR2 FQNEAQ. V dropped 5 bases and J dropped 6 bases, with 11 bases sitting between them. The CDR3 nucleotides read TGTGCCAGCAGCCCAGGACAGACCAATGAGCAGTTCTTC. Protein product: CASSPGQTNEQFF.

CDR3 sequence reads: CASSQADRSNYGYTF. CDR3 DNA: TGCGCCAGCAGCCAGGCCGACAGGTCTAACTATGGCTACACCTTC. This rearrangement joins TRBV4-1 to TRBJ1-2, with D possibly matching TRBD1 (6 bases). The CDR3 totals 15 residues. Trimming took 3 bases from V and 0 from J, leaving 11 bases between them. Germline-derived CDR1 and CDR2 are MGHRA and YSYEKL.

J is TRBJ2-3 and V is TRBV9, with D perhaps matching TRBD2 (5 bases). Germline assignment: CDR1 SGDLS and CDR2 YYNGEE. The CDR3 covers 18 residues. Deletions cut 3 bases from V and 0 bases from J, with 20 bases between. This chain's CDR3 is CASSAEPIALTSTDTQYF. In nucleotides, the CDR3 is TGTGCCAGCAGCGCCGAACCGATAGCGCTGACTAGCACAGATACGCAGTATTTT.

The chain carries TRBV27 and TRBJ2-6; unclear D gene. Germline V gene lookup returns CDR1 MNHEY and CDR2 SMNVEV (reference sequence). The CDR3 runs 15 residues. V was clipped by 6 bases and J by 4 bases, with 13 bases between them. The CDR3 sequence is CASSLDFSGANVLTF. The CDR3 nucleotides are TGTGCCAGCAGCCTAGACTTCTCCGGGGCCAACGTCCTGACTTTC.

The chain couples TRBV19 to TRBJ2-2; 8 bases agree with TRBD1. The CDR3 totals 14 residues. Unmatched junction bases numbered 1, after V lost 6 bases and J lost 1 base. Germline V gives CDR1 LNHDA, CDR2 SQIVND (reference sequence). Here the CDR3 DNA reads TGTGCCAGTAGGGGGACAGGGAACACCGGGGAGCTGTTTTTT. Its translation: CASRGTGNTGELFF.

The V gene is TRBV6-6, the J gene TRBJ1-5, with D possibly being TRBD1 (5 bases). From germline, CDR1 is MNHNY and CDR2 SVGAGI (reference sequence). V was shortened by 4 bases and J by 6 bases, with 13 bases between the two germline ends. The CDR3 is 14 residues long. The chain's CDR3 is CASSLTPQGQPQHF. For the CDR3, the DNA is TGTGCCAGCAGTTTGACTCCCCAGGGTCAGCCCCAGCATTTT.

This chain connects TRBV7-2 to TRBJ1-5; TRBD1 agrees at 10 bases. CDR1 and CDR2 (germline): SGHTA, FQGNSA. The CDR3 sequence is 15 residues long. The V segment lost 5 bases and the J segment 2 bases; nucleotides outside the gene matches: 3. CDR3 residues: CASSPGTGGNQPQHF. CDR3 in DNA: TGTGCCAGCAGCCCCGGGACAGGGGGCAATCAGCCCCAGCATTTT.

The chain couples TRBV19 to TRBJ1-5; D is undetermined. In germline, CDR1 is LNHDA, CDR2 SQIVND (reference sequence). V was shortened by 1 base and J by 7 bases, with 8 bases between the two germline ends. The CDR3 is made up of 13 amino acids. The DNA for the CDR3 is TGTGCCAGTAGTATAGGTCCTGGCCAGCCCCAGCATTTT. Protein: CASSIGPGQPQHF.

The chain employs TRBV5-1 and TRBJ2-3, with a possible D match to TRBD2 (5 bases). V was pared by 4 bases and J by 6 bases, with 15 bases between. CDR1 is SGHRS and CDR2 is YFSETQ in the germline V gene. CDR3 size: 14 residues. The CDR3 loop reads CASSTDSLWDTQYF. The CDR3 bases are TGCGCCAGCAGCACGGACTCTCTCTGGGATACGCAGTATTTT.

The J gene is TRBJ2-1, the V gene TRBV19; 8 bases match TRBD1. This CDR3 is 14 amino acids long. CDR1 is LNHDA, CDR2 SQIVND, per germline (reference sequence). V lost 5 bases, J lost 1 base, and 1 base stayed unmatched. CDR3 coding DNA: TGTGCCAGTAGTCGGGACAGGTCCTACAATGAGCAGTTCTTC. It is translated as CASSRDRSYNEQFF.

The chain combines TRBV7-3 with TRBJ2-7; 8 bases align to TRBD2. The junction had 6 bases not matched to a gene; V was cut back by 5 bases and J by 0 bases. The length of the CDR3 is 15 residues. In germline, CDR1 is SGHTA, CDR2 FQGTGA. CDR3 residues: CASSAGLGVSYEQYF. In DNA, the CDR3 is TGTGCCAGCAGCGCGGGACTAGGAGTCTCCTACGAGCAGTACTTC. The full variable domain, in which reference TRBV7-3 and TRBJ2-7 provide the parts outside the CDR3, is GAGVSQTPSNKVTEKGKYVELRCDPISGHTALYWYRQSLGQGPEFLIYFQGTGAADDSGLPNDRFFAVRPEGSVSTLKIQRTERGDSAVYLCASSAGLGVSYEQYFGPGTRLTVT.

The V call is TRBV5-6, the J call TRBJ2-2, with 7 bases that match TRBD2. The CDR3 sequence is 17 residues long. Germline loops: CDR1 SGHDT, CDR2 YYEEEE. V gave up 3 bases and J gave up 6 bases; unmatched junction bases: 14. CDR3 sequence reads: CASSWLGEKRGAGELFF. Written as DNA, the CDR3 is TGTGCCAGCAGCTGGCTCGGGGAGAAGCGGGGAGCCGGGGAGCTGTTTTTT.

This clone was found once. The CDR3 region is CASSLGDRSCRYTF. The CDR3 DNA reads TGTGCCAGCAGCTTGGGTGACAGGAGCTGCCGCTACACCTTC. The chain recombines TRBV5-4 with TRBJ1-2; D is perhaps TRBD1 (6 bases). V lost 0 bases, J lost 9 bases, and 15 bases lay in between. Per germline, CDR1 SGHNT and CDR2 YYREEE (reference sequence). This CDR3 has 14 amino acids. Supplemented by reference TRBV5-4 and TRBJ1-2, the full variable domain reads ETGVTQSPTHLIKTRGQQVTLRCSSQSGHNTVSWYQQALGQGPQFIFQYYREEENGRGNFPPRFSGLQFPNYSSELNVNALELDDSALYLCASSLGDRSCRYTFGSGTRLTVV.

The chain links TRBV7-3 to TRBJ2-1; 8 positions agree with TRBD1. J gave up 7 bases and V 8 bases, and 7 bases lay outside the gene matches. Looked up from germline, CDR1 is SGHTA and CDR2 is FQGTGA. The CDR3 contains 13 residues. CDR3 sequence reads: CASGQGVGNEQFF. CDR3 nucleotides: TGTGCCAGCGGACAGGGAGTGGGGAATGAGCAGTTCTTC.

V is TRBV27 and J is TRBJ2-5, with 8 bases lining up with TRBD2. CDR3 length equals 17 residues. Per germline, CDR1 MNHEY and CDR2 SMNVEV (reference sequence). V was pared by 5 bases and J by 9 bases, with 20 bases of the junction left unmatched. The CDR3 DNA is TGTGCCAGCAGTCGGGGGACACTAGCGGAAACCCTGGGGGCCCAGTACTTC. Encoded protein: CASSRGTLAETLGAQYF.